The 20 T cell receptor beta chains in this list originate from one sample, sequenced in a study of T cells in Graves' hyperthyroidism and ophthalmopathy. Amplification targeted TCR beta CDR3 regions from RNA transcripts. A set of HTBI primers served as the primers for a first-round RT-PCR of the TCR CDR3. TCRdb fed the multiplex PCR reads into MiXCR, producing one record per CDR3 protein. This table holds 550,000 to 700,000 distinct CDR3 sequences, 14% to 15% found once. Sequencing was done on a sample of blood. The origin of the receptors is a middle-aged woman with Graves' ophthalmopathy.

This clonotype was counted at least ten times. The chain employs TRBV6-1 and TRBJ1-2; TRBD1 matches at 7 bases. The V segment lost 6 bases and the J segment 7 bases; nucleotides outside the gene matches: 8. Germline lookup yields CDR1 MNHNS and CDR2 SASEGT. The CDR3 sequence is 13 residues long. CDR3 loop: CASRETGYGGYTF. In DNA, the CDR3 is TGTGCCAGCAGAGAGACAGGGTATGGTGGCTACACCTTC.

This clonotype was counted ten times or more. The chain has TRBV6-2 or TRBV6-3 and TRBJ1-5; maybe TRBD1 (6 bases). Per the germline V gene, CDR1 is MNHEY and CDR2 is SVGEGT. Between the trimmed V and J ends, which lost 3 bases and 4 bases, there was a span of 10 bases. The CDR3 has 14 residues. The CDR3 here is CASSYTQGNQPQHF. CDR3 in DNA: TGTGCCAGCAGTTATACACAGGGAAATCAGCCCCAGCATTTT.

In this sample, this clonotype turned up many times. The rearrangement links TRBV9 to TRBJ1-1; no firm D call. The CDR3 extends over 16 amino acids. Per germline, CDR1 SGDLS and CDR2 YYNGEE. V was cut by 0 bases and J by 4 bases, with 16 bases left in between. The CDR3 DNA follows: TGTGCCAGCAGCGTAGGTGCAGGCTTTTTGGGCACTGAAGCTTTCTTT. This translates into CASSVGAGFLGTEAFF.

This clonotype was picked up many times. CDR3 protein: CASSQGQGDFGAQHF. The CDR3 DNA follows: TGTGCCAGCAGTCAGGGACAGGGTGATTTCGGGGCCCAGCATTTT. The J gene is TRBJ1-5, the V gene TRBV12-3 or TRBV12-4; 9 nucleotides align to TRBD1. The CDR3 spans 15 residues. Trimming took 5 bases from V and 11 from J; bases not matched to a gene: 13.

The sample holds many counts of this clonotype. This chain connects TRBV12-3 or TRBV12-4 to TRBJ1-5; no clear D gene. The CDR3 contains 15 residues. V lost 4 bases and J 0 bases, leaving 10 bases between the germline ends. The CDR3 DNA reads TGTGCCAGCAGTTCGATCTTACATAGCAATCAGCCCCAGCATTTT. Translation gives CASSSILHSNQPQHF.

This clonotype was seen a handful of times. This chain joins TRBV12-3 or TRBV12-4 and TRBJ1-2; perhaps TRBD1 as D (5 bases). This CDR3 spans 12 amino acids. V shed 5 bases and J shed 4 bases, with 8 bases lying between them. CDR3 amino acids: CASSQTVYGYTF. The CDR3 DNA sequence: TGTGCCAGCAGTCAGACAGTCTATGGCTACACCTTC.

This clonotype was detected many times. The CDR3 DNA follows: TGTGCCAGCGGCCCTTACAGCCACTATGGCTACACCTTC. It codes for CASGPYSHYGYTF. J is TRBJ1-2 and V is TRBV5-5; D not certain. V shed 7 bases and J shed 3 bases, with 13 bases lying between them. CDR1 SGHKS and CDR2 YYEKEE come from the germline V gene (reference sequence). The CDR3 spans 13 residues.

V is TRBV6-2 or TRBV6-3 and J is TRBJ2-7, with TRBD2 as a possible D gene (6 bases). The germline V and J ends were trimmed by 8 bases and 0 bases, with 11 bases remaining between them. This CDR3 spans 13 amino acids. The germline gives CDR1 MNHEY, CDR2 SVGEGT. The CDR3 here is CASLRGTSYEQYF. The CDR3 nucleotides read TGTGCCAGCCTCCGGGGGACCTCCTACGAGCAGTACTTC.

This clonotype was recorded many times. This sequence joins TRBV9 and TRBJ1-1, with 7 bases fitting TRBD1. Looked up from germline, CDR1 is SGDLS and CDR2 is YYNGEE. The CDR3 runs to 15 residues. The ends lost 4 bases at V and 4 bases at J; junction bases unmatched: 10. The CDR3 loop reads CASSTWDSPATEAFF. CDR3 DNA sequence: TGTGCCAGCAGCACCTGGGACAGCCCCGCCACTGAAGCTTTCTTT.

This clonotype was counted at least ten times. The chain is built from TRBV2 and TRBJ2-3, with 12 bases fitting TRBD2. Losses at the gene ends were 1 base for V and 5 bases for J; bases not matched to a gene: 4. This CDR3 is 16 amino acids long. The germline V gene encodes CDR1 SNHLY and CDR2 FYNNEI. CDR3 in amino acids: CASSEGTSGIKDTQYF. DNA for the CDR3: TGTGCCAGCAGTGAAGGGACTAGCGGGATAAAAGATACGCAGTATTTT.

This clonotype was counted a few times. The chain combines TRBV6-1 with TRBJ2-7; TRBD2 aligns across 8 bases. This CDR3 contains 14 residues. The V gene end was trimmed by 6 bases and the J gene end by 7 bases; junction bases not matched to a gene: 11. Germline-derived CDR1 and CDR2 are MNHNS and SASEGT. The CDR3 here is CASSRIGASGEQYF. CDR3 coding DNA: TGTGCCAGCAGCCGAATCGGGGCTAGCGGGGAGCAGTACTTC.

This clonotype showed up many times. This sequence joins TRBV28 and TRBJ1-5; no clear D gene. The CDR3 sequence is 10 residues long. Per germline, CDR1 MDHEN and CDR2 SYDVKM. Trimming took off 6 bases at V and 9 bases at J, with 6 bases between the two ends. CDR3: CASSIRPQHF. The CDR3 nucleotides are TGTGCCAGCAGCATAAGGCCCCAGCATTTT.

In its sample, this clonotype was seen many times. This chain connects TRBV2 to TRBJ1-1; D is unresolved. Germline V CDR1 and CDR2: SNHLY, FYNNEI. The CDR3 consists of 11 residues. The V end was cut by 6 bases, the J end by 1 base, with 3 bases between. The CDR3 spells CASRGNTEAFF. As DNA, the CDR3 is TGTGCCAGCAGGGGGAACACTGAAGCTTTCTTT.

This clonotype has only a few counts. The rearrangement links TRBV6-5 to TRBJ1-6, with TRBD1 identical over 8 bases. The CDR3 consists of 14 residues. V lost 2 bases, J lost 9 bases, and 3 bases stayed unmatched. CDR1 MNHEY and CDR2 SVGAGI come from the germline V gene. This CDR3 is CASSYRTGISPLHF. In DNA form, the CDR3 reads TGTGCCAGCAGTTACCGGACAGGGATTTCACCCCTCCACTTT.

This clonotype has at least ten counts. This rearrangement joins TRBV11-2 to TRBJ2-7; D not certain. This CDR3 comprises 11 residues. The germline V and J ends were trimmed by 5 bases and 7 bases, with 9 bases remaining between them. CDR1 is SGHAT, CDR2 FQNNGV, per germline. This CDR3 reads CASSQIGEQYF. The CDR3 coding sequence is TGTGCCAGCAGCCAAATCGGGGAGCAGTACTTC.

V and J are TRBV4-1 and TRBJ1-1; D is perhaps TRBD1 (6 bases). Germline lookup yields CDR1 MGHRA and CDR2 YSYEKL. Trimming cost V 0 bases and J 1 base, with 15 bases left between them. There are 17 residues in the CDR3. The DNA of the CDR3 is TGCGCCAGCAGCCAAGATGATTGGGGGGCGCGGAACACTGAAGCTTTCTTT. Its protein product is CASSQDDWGARNTEAFF.

This clonotype was seen ten or more times. This CDR3 reads CASSFPGNQPQHF. The DNA of the CDR3 is TGTGCCAGCAGTTTTCCCGGGAATCAGCCCCAGCATTTT. This chain links TRBV12-3 or TRBV12-4 with TRBJ1-5, with D unclear. Trimming stripped 3 bases from V and 4 bases from J, with 7 bases between. The length of the CDR3 is 13 residues.

In its sample, this clonotype was seen many times. This chain connects TRBV11-2 to TRBJ2-7, with D maybe TRBD2 (6 bases). This CDR3 is built from 13 residues. V was pared by 1 base and J by 5 bases, with 9 bases between. In germline, CDR1 is SGHAT, CDR2 FQNNGV. CDR3 DNA sequence: TGTGCCAGCAGCTTAGGGGGGGTCAACGAGCAGTACTTC. This encodes CASSLGGVNEQYF. The variable domain in full, with the rest retrieved from reference TRBV11-2 and TRBJ2-7, is EAGVAQSPRYKIIEKRQSVAFWCNPISGHATLYWYQQILGQGPKLLIQFQNNGVVDDSQLPKDRFSAERLKGVDSTLKIQPAKLEDSAVYLCASSLGGVNEQYFGPGTRLTVT.

This clonotype was seen repeatedly, ten times or more. In nucleotides, the CDR3 is TGTGCCATCGGTCGTCTCGACGAGCAGTACTTC. It translates to CAIGRLDEQYF. The chain uses TRBV7-9 and TRBJ2-7; D is unclear. In germline, CDR1 is SEHNR, CDR2 FQNEAQ (reference sequence). Trimming cost V 10 bases and J 5 bases, with 12 bases left between them. The CDR3 is 11 amino acids.

This clonotype was found many times. The chain employs TRBV6-2 or TRBV6-3 and TRBJ1-1; D might be TRBD1 (5 bases). Germline V CDR1 and CDR2: MNHEY, SVGEGT. The CDR3 runs to 12 residues. Trimming stripped 3 bases from V and 7 bases from J, with 9 bases between. CDR3: CASSYRGGEAFF. The CDR3 DNA sequence: TGTGCCAGCAGTTATAGGGGTGGTGAAGCTTTCTTT.